The next 12 T cell receptor beta chains were all read from a single sample in a study of blood T cell repertoires in COVID-19. Clones were sequenced by immunoSEQ multiplex PCR, and TCRdb holds only the in-frame ones, with some missing. The sample carries about 300,000 clones, just over 85% recorded once. The sequencing input was PBMCs or T cells enriched from blood (not recorded which). The origin of the receptors is a man aged 30 to 39 who had recovered from COVID-19.

The chain recombines TRBV27 with TRBJ1-2; D gene unclear. Germline V gene data show CDR1 as MNHEY and CDR2 as SMNVEV (reference sequence). V was pared by 0 bases and J by 2 bases, with 10 bases between. The CDR3 spans 15 residues. The CDR3 DNA sequence: TGTGCCAGCAGTTTATCGAGGGAAACAAACTATGGCTACACCTTC. It specifies CASSLSRETNYGYTF.

The rearrangement joins TRBV5-1 to TRBJ1-2; 7 positions match TRBD1. CDR1 is SGHRS and CDR2 is YFSETQ in the germline V gene. This CDR3 comprises 14 residues. V dropped 4 bases and J dropped 2; count of bases not matched to a gene: 5. CDR3 region: CASSESTGNYGYTF. The CDR3 nucleotides are TGCGCCAGCAGCGAGTCGACAGGGAACTATGGCTACACCTTC.

This chain joins TRBV10-3 and TRBJ2-5; 12 nucleotides align to TRBD1. This CDR3 region has 14 residues. CDR1 is ENHRY and CDR2 is SYGVKD in the germline V gene. With V trimmed by 5 bases and J by 5 bases, 3 bases remained unmatched. CDR3 nucleotides: TGTGCCATCAGTCCGGGACAGGGGGCGGAGACCCAGTACTTC. This encodes CAISPGQGAETQYF.

This clone was recorded only once. This chain links TRBV27 with TRBJ2-5; perhaps TRBD1 as D (5 bases). CDR1 and CDR2 (germline): MNHEY, SMNVEV (reference sequence). This CDR3 contains 15 residues. Trimming pared 5 bases from V and 1 base from J, leaving 14 bases between. CDR3 nucleotide sequence: TGTGCCAGCAGTACCCAGGGTAGGCTCCAAGAGACCCAGTACTTC. Translated: CASSTQGRLQETQYF.

This chain uses TRBV6-1 with TRBJ1-5; no firm D call. The CDR3 runs to 15 residues. V gave up 1 base and J gave up 3 bases, with 10 bases separating them. Germline V gene sequence: CDR1 MNHNS, CDR2 SASEGT. For the CDR3, the DNA is TGTGCCAGCAGTGAAGATCCAGGTTACAATCAGCCCCAGCATTTT. Translation gives CASSEDPGYNQPQHF.

This clone was seen just once. The chain recombines TRBV5-1 with TRBJ1-2; perhaps TRBD1 as D (6 bases). Germline CDR1 reads SGHRS; CDR2 reads YFSETQ. This CDR3 has 14 amino acids. V gave up 4 bases and J gave up 5 bases, with 15 bases separating them. CDR3 bases: TGCGCCAGCAGCCCACAGGGAGTAAGGTATGGCTACACCTTC. It translates to CASSPQGVRYGYTF.

This clone has just a few counts. The chain carries TRBV11-2 and TRBJ1-1, with 9 bases aligning to TRBD1. The CDR3 contains 13 residues. CDR1 SGHAT and CDR2 FQNNGV come from the germline V gene. Trimming at V came to 4 bases and at J to 8 bases, leaving 5 bases not matched to a gene. The CDR3 region is CASSSTGGHEAFF. The CDR3 bases are TGTGCCAGCAGCTCAACAGGGGGCCACGAAGCTTTCTTT.

This chain uses TRBV20-1 with TRBJ1-3; D uncertain. Germline V gene data show CDR1 as DFQATT and CDR2 as SNEGSKA (reference sequence). V was clipped by 1 base and J by 8 bases, with 6 bases between them. The CDR3 runs to 11 residues. The CDR3 nucleotides are TGCAGTGCTAGAGCCCCGGACACCATATATTTT. Amino acid sequence: CSARAPDTIYF.

This rearrangement joins TRBV6-5 to TRBJ2-3; maybe TRBD2 (7 bases). Trimming took 6 bases from V and 10 from J, leaving 23 bases between them. The V gene's germline CDR1 is MNHEY and CDR2 SVGAGI. This CDR3 is built from 15 residues. The CDR3: CASRLGGGPASPQYF. Here the CDR3 DNA reads TGTGCCAGCAGACTTGGGGGGGGGCCCGCCTCGCCGCAGTATTTT.

The rearrangement uses TRBV7-2 and TRBJ2-7; D remains ambiguous. Deletions cut 3 bases from V and 4 bases from J, with 10 bases between. This CDR3 has 13 amino acids. CDR1 is SGHTA and CDR2 is FQGNSA in the germline V gene. The CDR3 nucleotides are TGTGCCAGCAGCTTGGAGAGGTGGTACGAGCAGTACTTC. This codes for CASSLERWYEQYF. The entire variable domain, with the rest obtained from reference TRBV7-2 and TRBJ2-7, is as follows: GAGVSQSPSNKVTEKGKDVELRCDPISGHTALYWYRQSLGQGLEFLIYFQGNSAPDKSGLPSDRFSAERTGGSVSTLTIQRTQQEDSAVYLCASSLERWYEQYFGPGTRLTVT.

This clone was seen a single time. The chain joins TRBV12-3 or TRBV12-4 to TRBJ1-5, with D tentatively TRBD1 (5 bases). CDR3 size: 13 residues. Trimming stripped 8 bases from V and 5 bases from J, with 13 bases between. CDR3 DNA: TGTGCCAGCCGTGCCCAGGGCTATCAGCCCCAGCATTTT. Its translation: CASRAQGYQPQHF.

The chain links TRBV12-5 to TRBJ2-7; TRBD2 matches at 8 bases. This CDR3 comprises 14 residues. The germline CDR1 and CDR2 sequences are LGHNT and FRNRAP. The V and J ends lost 11 bases and 2 bases, in that order; junction bases with no gene match: 11. Here the CDR3 DNA reads TGTGCTTGCGCATTGGGACTAGGCACCTACGAGCAGTACTTC. Translated: CACALGLGTYEQYF.